This TCR beta chain was observed in a study of CD8 T cells in Susac syndrome. Roughly 0.45 to 1 ug RNA was reverse transcribed with random hexamers. TCRdb re-derived calls from the immunoSEQ multiplex PCR reads in MiXCR, one entry per CDR3 protein. The table records about 140,000 distinct CDR3 sequences, over 85% of them present only once. With 1 base clipped from V and 8 bases from J, the junction kept 3 bases outside the gene matches. The length of the CDR3 is 13 residues. Germline-derived CDR1 and CDR2 are KGHSH and LQKENI. The TCR comes from a human donor in good health. Sequencing was done on a sample of CD8+ T cells from PBMCs. V usage is TRBV18 and J usage is TRBJ1-1; 8 bases match TRBD1. In nucleotides, the CDR3 is TGTGCCAGCTCACCACTTAGGACAGGGGAAGCTTTCTTT. Its protein is CASSPLRTGEAFF.